Sequencing of this T cell receptor (beta chain) was carried out in a study of beta chain features in type 1 diabetes. Study overall: Patients looked much like healthy donors when it came to age, gender and cell yields.

V lost 6 bases to trimming and J lost 0 bases, with 12 bases between them. The germline V gene has CDR1 MGHDK and CDR2 SYGVNS. The CDR3 extends over 16 amino acids. The entirety of the isolated RNA underwent reverse transcription, so expressed TCRB transcripts were sequenced. Stem cell-like memory T cell samples averaged about 1.01 million immunoSEQ reads each. Clones were read by immunoSEQ multiplex PCR, and TCRdb kept only the in-frame ones, dropping some. The data show approximately 100,000 clones, approximately 39% seen once. Sorted CD4+ subsets: naive, central memory, regulatory, stem cell-like memory (CD45RO/CCR7/CD25/CD127/CD95/CD27 panel).

This TCR derives from a young woman in good health. Material for sequencing was stem cell memory CD4+ T cells from blood. The genes are TRBV25-1 and TRBJ2-6, with D perhaps TRBD2 (5 bases). CDR3 loop: CASRGSGGSGANVLTF. The DNA of the CDR3 is TGTGCCAGCAGAGGCAGCGGCGGCTCTGGGGCCAACGTCCTGACTTTC.